The rows below give T cell receptor beta chains drawn from one sample of a study of cytomegalovirus exposure and HLA in healthy donors. The method was immunoSEQ multiplex PCR; TCRdb's version includes in-frame clones alone and lacks a portion of them. This sample carries roughly 110,000 clones, around 80% of them seen once, and the ten largest clones take roughly 2.5%. Sequencing was done on a sample of PBMCs. Receptors originate from a man between 35 and 55 years old in good health and CMV-seronegative. CDR3s include the opening cysteine and the closing phenylalanine or tryptophan. D genes are given only for firm matches. For some rows the clone size is stated as once, few or many, or as a class when expanded; others skip it.

j_call d_call clone_size v_call cdr3_aa cdr3_nt
TRBJ2-1 - - TRBV2 CASSHGDWSSYNEQFF TGTGCCAGCAGTCATGGGGACTGGAGCTCCTACAATGAGCAGTTCTTC
TRBJ1-3 TRBD1 few TRBV2 CASSLQGGSGNTIYF TGTGCCAGCAGCCTCCAGGGGGGCTCTGGAAACACCATATATTTT
TRBJ2-1 TRBD2 once TRBV4-1 CASSPQPSGYNEQFF TGCGCCAGCAGCCCACAACCTAGCGGGTACAATGAGCAGTTCTTC
TRBJ2-2 TRBD2 - TRBV7-8 CASSPRTSGGTNTGELFF TGTGCCAGCAGCCCCAGGACTAGCGGGGGGACCAACACCGGGGAGCTGTTTTTT
TRBJ2-1 TRBD2 - TRBV29-1 CSVLASGGNEQLF TGCAGCGTCCTCGCTAGCGGGGGAAATGAGCAGCTCTTC
TRBJ2-7 TRBD1 - TRBV6-5 CASRETGGHSYEQYF TGTGCCAGCAGAGAAACAGGGGGCCACTCCTACGAGCAGTACTTC
TRBJ2-1 - - TRBV19 CASSIGGGDEQFF TGTGCCAGTAGTATTGGAGGGGGGGATGAGCAGTTCTTC
TRBJ1-2 TRBD1 - TRBV6-1 CASSESQGADYGYTF TGTGCCAGCAGTGAATCTCAGGGGGCGGACTATGGCTACACCTTC
TRBJ1-2 TRBD1 - TRBV7-9 CASSFTGVHGYTF TGTGCCAGCAGCTTTACAGGGGTCCATGGCTACACCTTC
TRBJ1-1 - - TRBV5-1 CASSRELSQGSDEAFF TGCGCCAGCAGCCGAGAACTCAGTCAGGGAAGCGATGAAGCTTTCTTT
TRBJ2-1 - - TRBV6-4 CASSSRGRSSYNEQFF TGTGCCAGCAGCTCCAGGGGACGAAGCTCCTACAATGAGCAGTTCTTC
TRBJ2-7 - - TRBV5-1 CASRLRPSGGSEQYF TGCGCCAGCAGACTCAGACCCAGCGGCGGGTCTGAGCAGTACTTC
TRBJ2-2 TRBD2 - TRBV9 CASSVGLAGGPDTGELFF TGTGCCAGCAGCGTAGGACTAGCGGGGGGGCCAGACACCGGGGAGCTGTTTTTT
TRBJ1-1 TRBD1 - TRBV29-1 CSVEGYHRGITEAFF TGCAGCGTTGAAGGATACCACAGGGGGATTACTGAAGCTTTCTTT
TRBJ2-2 - - TRBV10-2 CASSADRPNTGELFF TGCGCCAGCAGCGCCGACAGGCCTAACACCGGGGAGCTGTTTTTT
TRBJ1-2 TRBD1 once TRBV6-6 CASSRGQGLPYGYTF TGTGCCAGCAGCCGAGGACAGGGACTACCTTATGGCTACACCTTC
TRBJ1-1 - - TRBV6-1 CATRLDTANTEAFF TGTGCCACCCGACTCGATACGGCTAACACTGAAGCTTTCTTT
TRBJ1-5 TRBD1 - TRBV27 CASSLSGTGDVRPQHF TGTGCCAGCAGTTTATCCGGGACAGGGGATGTGAGGCCCCAGCATTTT
TRBJ2-3 TRBD2 few TRBV6-6 CASSSGGTSTDTQYF TGTGCCAGCAGTTCCGGGGGGACCAGCACAGATACGCAGTATTTT
TRBJ1-1 - - TRBV5-8 CASSYDYLVPNTEAFF TGTGCCAGCAGCTACGACTATCTGGTCCCGAACACTGAAGCTTTCTTT
TRBJ2-3 TRBD1 - TRBV5-8 CASSPARASRGPDTQYF TGTGCCAGCAGCCCCGCTAGGGCTAGTAGGGGGCCAGATACGCAGTATTTT
TRBJ1-2 - - TRBV5-1 CASSLAQVEGYGYTF TGCGCCAGCAGCTTGGCTCAGGTGGAAGGTTATGGCTACACCTTC
TRBJ1-6 TRBD1 - TRBV7-2 CASSPDRGERNSPLHF TGTGCCAGCAGCCCGGACAGGGGAGAGCGTAATTCACCCCTCCACTTT
TRBJ2-1 TRBD2 - TRBV15 CATSENRGGKRNEQFF TGTGCCACCAGCGAAAACCGGGGGGGCAAAAGAAATGAGCAGTTCTTC
TRBJ1-6 - few TRBV4-1 CASSQTGPDNSPLHF TGCGCCAGCAGCCAAACGGGTCCAGATAATTCACCCCTCCACTTT
TRBJ2-5 TRBD1 - TRBV6-5 CASSYSIWDRRKTQYF TGTGCCAGCAGTTACTCGATTTGGGACAGGAGAAAGACCCAGTACTTC
TRBJ1-4 - once TRBV5-4 CASSSKRDTLQSNEKLFF TGTGCCAGCAGCTCCAAACGGGACACGCTCCAGAGTAATGAAAAACTGTTTTTT
TRBJ1-2 TRBD1 - TRBV11-1 CASSLDGQGPRRDGYTF TGTGCCAGCAGCTTAGACGGACAGGGCCCTCGGCGGGATGGCTACACCTTC
TRBJ1-2 TRBD1 - TRBV6-5 CATLLTGQVDGYTF TGTGCCACCCTGTTAACCGGACAGGTAGATGGCTACACCTTC
TRBJ2-2 - once TRBV13 CASSLGRFSTNTGELFF TGTGCCAGCAGCTTAGGCCGTTTTTCTACGAACACCGGGGAGCTGTTTTTT
TRBJ2-7 TRBD1 - TRBV10-3 CATKSQGADDEQYF TGTGCCACCAAAAGTCAGGGGGCGGACGACGAGCAGTACTTC
TRBJ1-1 TRBD1 - TRBV5-1 CASSLVAGGVITEAFF TGCGCCAGCAGCTTGGTAGCAGGGGGCGTTATCACTGAAGCTTTCTTT
TRBJ2-6 TRBD2 - TRBV6-1 CASGGVWANVLTF TGTGCCAGCGGGGGGGTTTGGGCCAACGTCCTGACTTTC
TRBJ2-3 - few TRBV5-1 CASSLEQGPTTDTQYF TGCGCCAGCAGCTTGGAGCAGGGGCCCACGACAGATACGCAGTATTTT
TRBJ2-5 TRBD2 - TRBV11-1 CASSLLRGGLETQYF TGTGCCAGCAGCTTATTGCGGGGGGGCCTGGAGACCCAGTACTTC
TRBJ1-4 - - TRBV7-6 CASSSKVGKLFF TGTGCCAGCAGCTCGAAAGTCGGAAAACTGTTTTTT
TRBJ2-7 TRBD2 - TRBV12-5 CASGPRGGDEQYF TGTGCTAGTGGTCCCCGGGGGGGCGACGAGCAGTACTTC
TRBJ2-5 TRBD2 - TRBV5-4 CASSLDLAGALQETQYF TGTGCCAGCAGCTTGGATCTAGCGGGGGCGCTCCAAGAGACCCAGTACTTC
TRBJ1-1 TRBD1 - TRBV19 CASSIPYRGHETTEAFF TGTGCCAGTAGTATCCCTTACAGGGGGCATGAAACCACTGAAGCTTTCTTT
TRBJ2-5 TRBD1 - TRBV6-1 CASSQDRGREQYF TGTGCCAGCAGCCAAGACAGGGGGAGAGAGCAGTACTTC